This T cell receptor (beta chain) was captured in a study of post-analysis software for immune sequencing data. Study-wide context: Included among the disease courses, which were recorded for the cohort, were relapsing-remitting, secondary progressive and progressive-relapsing multiple sclerosis. Study results and caveats: Patients with multiple sclerosis recorded significantly lower normalized Chao1 diversity than controls, the study found. Patients carried several TRBV segments more frequently than controls did, and TRBV5-6, TRBV5-1 and TRBV20-1 were among them.

To note about this clonotype: Its antigen is not known. One end of the junction is discordant with germline, which a read error may explain.

Germline CDR1 reads MNHEY; CDR2 reads SMNVEV (reference sequence). The CDR3 runs 13 residues. Prepared TCR beta cDNA libraries contained unique molecular identifiers. It was from roughly 1.1 to 9.2 million T cells that 500,000 or so cDNA molecules came. TCRdb recomputed calls from the PCR reads with MiXCR, one row per CDR3 protein. The table shows 650,000 to 850,000 distinct CDR3 sequences, with about 53% occurring only once. The chain is built from TRBV27 and TRBJ2-2, with D perhaps matching TRBD1 (6 bases). The material sequenced was blood. The clonotype originates from a girl between 10 and 17 years old with multiple sclerosis. The CDR3 protein is CAGRGFNTGELFF. In DNA form, the CDR3 reads TGTGCCGGCAGGGGCTTCAACACCGGGGAGCTGTTTTTT.